Shown below are 5 T cell receptor beta chains from a single sample sequenced in a study of cytomegalovirus exposure and HLA in healthy donors. In the PCR, 60 Vbeta and 13 Jbeta primers were used. The repertoire was sequenced with immunoSEQ multiplex PCR; TCRdb's copy has only in-frame clones and lacks some. The sample lists about 190,000 clones, roughly 77% occurring once. Sequencing was done on a sample of PBMCs. The receptors originated from a man between 35 and 55 years old in good health and CMV-seropositive.

This chain connects TRBV5-4 to TRBJ2-2, with 9 bases aligning to TRBD2. Germline V gives CDR1 SGHNT, CDR2 YYREEE (reference sequence). V dropped 4 bases and J dropped 4; count of bases not matched to a gene: 5. This CDR3 has 15 residues. The CDR3 here is CASSPAGGGTGELFF. CDR3 nucleotide sequence: TGTGCCAGCAGCCCCGCGGGAGGGGGCACCGGGGAGCTGTTTTTT.

The chain carries TRBV5-1 and TRBJ1-2; no clear D. V was trimmed by 4 bases and J by 8 bases, leaving 27 bases between them. This CDR3 spans 17 amino acids. Germline CDR1 and CDR2: SGHRS and YFSETQ. CDR3 DNA sequence: TGCGCCAGCAGCCCCACCCCCTCTTGGATCCCCCTCGGGGGCTACACCTTC. Its translation: CASSPTPSWIPLGGYTF.

The CDR3 sequence is CASSPRGTSGVYEQYF. Here the CDR3 DNA reads TGTGCCAGCTCACCAAGAGGGACTAGCGGGGTCTACGAGCAGTACTTC. The chain uses TRBV18 and TRBJ2-7; 13 bases align to TRBD2. V lost 2 bases to trimming and J lost 3 bases; unmatched junction nucleotides: 4. Per germline, CDR1 KGHSH and CDR2 LQKENI. This CDR3 region has 16 residues.

Only a few counts were recorded for this clone. The J gene is TRBJ2-7, the V gene TRBV11-2; 7 nucleotides align to TRBD2. The CDR3 is made up of 13 amino acids. Per the germline V gene, CDR1 is SGHAT and CDR2 is FQNNGV. Trimming removed 5 bases from V and 4 bases from J; junction bases left unmatched: 5. Here the CDR3 DNA reads TGTGCCAGCAGCCCTGGGACTACTTACGAGCAGTACTTC. Amino acid sequence: CASSPGTTYEQYF.

This chain connects TRBV5-6 to TRBJ2-1; TRBD2 matches 10 bases. Germline V gene data show CDR1 as SGHDT and CDR2 as YYEEEE. Unmatched junction bases numbered 4, after V lost 0 bases and J lost 7 bases. This CDR3 is built from 15 residues. CDR3 DNA sequence: TGTGCCAGCAGCTTGGCCCCTAGCGGGAGTAATGAGCAGTTCTTC. Residues: CASSLAPSGSNEQFF. Supplemented by reference TRBV5-6 and TRBJ2-1, the full variable domain reads DAGVTQSPTHLIKTRGQQVTLRCSPKSGHDTVSWYQQALGQGPQFIFQYYEEEERQRGNFPDRFSGHQFPNYSSELNVNALLLGDSALYLCASSLAPSGSNEQFFGPGTRLTVL.